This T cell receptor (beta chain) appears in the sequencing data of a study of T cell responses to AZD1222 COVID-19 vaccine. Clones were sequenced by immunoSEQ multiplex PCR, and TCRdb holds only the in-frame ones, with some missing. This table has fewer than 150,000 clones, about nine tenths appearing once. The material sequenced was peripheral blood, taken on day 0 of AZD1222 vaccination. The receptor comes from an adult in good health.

The CDR3 reads CASSYQNPYNSPLHF. The CDR3 nucleotides are TGTGCCAGCAGTTACCAGAACCCTTATAATTCACCCCTCCACTTT. This chain links TRBV6-5 with TRBJ1-6; D remains ambiguous. The CDR3 consists of 15 residues. Germline loops: CDR1 MNHEY, CDR2 SVGAGI. Trimming shortened V by 2 bases and J by 4 bases, and 9 bases separated the two germline ends.